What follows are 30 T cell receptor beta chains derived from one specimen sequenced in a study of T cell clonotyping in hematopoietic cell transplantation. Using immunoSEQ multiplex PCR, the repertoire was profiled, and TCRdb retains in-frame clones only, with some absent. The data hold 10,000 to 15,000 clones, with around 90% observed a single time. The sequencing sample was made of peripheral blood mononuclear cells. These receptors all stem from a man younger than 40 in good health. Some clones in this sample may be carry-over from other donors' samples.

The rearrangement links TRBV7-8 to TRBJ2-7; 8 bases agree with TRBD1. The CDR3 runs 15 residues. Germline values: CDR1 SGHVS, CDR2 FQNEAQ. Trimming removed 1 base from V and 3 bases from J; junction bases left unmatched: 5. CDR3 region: CASSLGSQGGYEQYF. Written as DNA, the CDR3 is TGTGCCAGCAGCTTAGGATCACAGGGGGGCTACGAGCAGTACTTC.

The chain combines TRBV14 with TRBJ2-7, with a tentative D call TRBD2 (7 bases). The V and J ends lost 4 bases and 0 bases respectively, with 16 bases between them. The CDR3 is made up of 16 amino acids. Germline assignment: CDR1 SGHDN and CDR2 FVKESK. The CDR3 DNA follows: TGTGCCAGCAGCCCCCTAGGGGGGGGGAGCTCCTACGAGCAGTACTTC. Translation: CASSPLGGGSSYEQYF. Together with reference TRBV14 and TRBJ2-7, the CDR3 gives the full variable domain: EAGVTQFPSHSVIEKGQTVTLRCDPISGHDNLYWYRRVMGKEIKFLLHFVKESKQDESGMPNNRFLAERTGGTYSTLKVQPAELEDSGVYFCASSPLGGGSSYEQYFGPGTRLTVT.

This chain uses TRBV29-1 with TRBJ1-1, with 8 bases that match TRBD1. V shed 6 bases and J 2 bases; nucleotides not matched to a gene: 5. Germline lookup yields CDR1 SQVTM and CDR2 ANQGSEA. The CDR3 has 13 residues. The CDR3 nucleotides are TGCAGCGTCGACAGGGGCCAAAACACTGAAGCTTTCTTT. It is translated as CSVDRGQNTEAFF.

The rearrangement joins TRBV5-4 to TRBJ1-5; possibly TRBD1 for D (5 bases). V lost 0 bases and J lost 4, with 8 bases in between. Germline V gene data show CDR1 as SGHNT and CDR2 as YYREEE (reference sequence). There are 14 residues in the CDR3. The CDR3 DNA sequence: TGTGCCAGCAGCTTGGACGGGGCTAATCAGCCCCAGCATTTT. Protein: CASSLDGANQPQHF.

The chain's CDR3 is CASSKITNGQPYGYTF. CDR3 coding DNA: TGTGCCAGCAGCAAAATCACAAACGGCCAGCCCTATGGCTACACCTTC. The J gene is TRBJ1-2, the V gene TRBV11-3; D gene ambiguous. Trimming took off 5 bases at V and 4 bases at J, with 20 bases between the two ends. The CDR3 is made up of 16 amino acids. CDR1 and CDR2 (germline): SGHNT, YENEEA.

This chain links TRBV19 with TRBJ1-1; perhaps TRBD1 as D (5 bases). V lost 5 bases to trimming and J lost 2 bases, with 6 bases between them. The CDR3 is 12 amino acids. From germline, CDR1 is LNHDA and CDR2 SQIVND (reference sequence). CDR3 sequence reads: CASSDSNTEAFF. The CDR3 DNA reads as TGTGCCAGTAGTGACAGTAACACTGAAGCTTTCTTT. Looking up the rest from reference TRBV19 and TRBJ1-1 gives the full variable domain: DGGITQSPKYLFRKEGQNVTLSCEQNLNHDAMYWYRQDPGQGLRLIYYSQIVNDFQKGDIAEGYSVSREKKESFPLTVTSAQKNPTAFYLCASSDSNTEAFFGQGTRLTVV.

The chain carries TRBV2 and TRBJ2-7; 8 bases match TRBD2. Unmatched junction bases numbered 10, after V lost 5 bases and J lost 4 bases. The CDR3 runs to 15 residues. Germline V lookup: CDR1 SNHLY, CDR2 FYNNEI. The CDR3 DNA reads TGTGCCAGCAGTACCTTAGCGGGGTATTCATACGAGCAGTACTTC. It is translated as CASSTLAGYSYEQYF. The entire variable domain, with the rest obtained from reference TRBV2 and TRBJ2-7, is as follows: EPEVTQTPSHQVTQMGQEVILRCVPISNHLYFYWYRQILGQKVEFLVSFYNNEISEKSEIFDDQFSVERPDGSNFTLKIRSTKLEDSAMYFCASSTLAGYSYEQYFGPGTRLTVT.

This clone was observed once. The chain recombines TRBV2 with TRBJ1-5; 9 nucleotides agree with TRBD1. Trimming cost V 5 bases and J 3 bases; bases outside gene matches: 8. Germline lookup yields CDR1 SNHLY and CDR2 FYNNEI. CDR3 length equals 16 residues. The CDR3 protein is CASSPQDRGNNQPQHF. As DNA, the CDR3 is TGTGCCAGCAGTCCCCAGGACAGGGGCAACAATCAGCCCCAGCATTTT.

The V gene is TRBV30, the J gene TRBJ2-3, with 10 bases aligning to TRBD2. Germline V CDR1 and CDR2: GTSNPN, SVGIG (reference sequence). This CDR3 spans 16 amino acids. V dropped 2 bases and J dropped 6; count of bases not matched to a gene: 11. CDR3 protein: CAWSSRASGGLDTQYF. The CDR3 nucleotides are TGTGCCTGGAGTAGCCGTGCTAGCGGGGGTTTGGATACGCAGTATTTT.

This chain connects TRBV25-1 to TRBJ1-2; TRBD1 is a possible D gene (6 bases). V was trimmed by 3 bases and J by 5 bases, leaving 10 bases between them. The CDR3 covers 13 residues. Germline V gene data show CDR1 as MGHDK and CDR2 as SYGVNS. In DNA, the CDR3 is TGTGCCAGCAGTGACAGGGGTGCTTATGGCTACACCTTC. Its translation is CASSDRGAYGYTF.

The CDR3 DNA is TGCAGCGGTGGACAGAAGAAAGAGACCCAGTACTTC. This sequence encodes CSGGQKKETQYF. This rearrangement joins TRBV29-1 to TRBJ2-5; TRBD1 is a possible D gene (6 bases). Germline V gene lookup returns CDR1 SQVTM and CDR2 ANQGSEA. The CDR3 is 12 residues long. With 7 bases removed from V and 3 bases from J, the gap between germline ends came to 12 bases.

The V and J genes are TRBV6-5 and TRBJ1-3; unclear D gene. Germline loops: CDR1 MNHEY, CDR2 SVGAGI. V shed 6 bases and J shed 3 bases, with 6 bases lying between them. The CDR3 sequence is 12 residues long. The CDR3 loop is CASREGGNTIYF. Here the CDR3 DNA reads TGTGCCAGCAGGGAAGGTGGAAACACCATATATTTT.

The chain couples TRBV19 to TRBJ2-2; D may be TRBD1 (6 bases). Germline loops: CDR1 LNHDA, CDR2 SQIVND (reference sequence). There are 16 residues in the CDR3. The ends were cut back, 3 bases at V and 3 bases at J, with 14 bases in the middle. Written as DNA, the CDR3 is TGTGCCAGTAGTATCCCAGGGGCTAGAGACACCGGGGAGCTGTTTTTT. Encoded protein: CASSIPGARDTGELFF. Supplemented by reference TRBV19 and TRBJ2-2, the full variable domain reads DGGITQSPKYLFRKEGQNVTLSCEQNLNHDAMYWYRQDPGQGLRLIYYSQIVNDFQKGDIAEGYSVSREKKESFPLTVTSAQKNPTAFYLCASSIPGARDTGELFFGEGSRLTVL.

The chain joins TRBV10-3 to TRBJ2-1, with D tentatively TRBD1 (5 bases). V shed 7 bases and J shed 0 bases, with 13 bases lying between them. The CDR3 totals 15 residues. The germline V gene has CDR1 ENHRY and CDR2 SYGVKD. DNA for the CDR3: TGTGCCATCAATAACAGGAATAGCTCCTACAATGAGCAGTTCTTC. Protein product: CAINNRNSSYNEQFF.

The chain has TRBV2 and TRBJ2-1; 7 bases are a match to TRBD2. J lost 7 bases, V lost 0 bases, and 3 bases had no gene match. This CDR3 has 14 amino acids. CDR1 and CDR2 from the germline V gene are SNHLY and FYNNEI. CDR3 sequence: CASSEARRGNEQFF. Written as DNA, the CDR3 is TGTGCCAGCAGTGAAGCGCGGCGGGGGAATGAGCAGTTCTTC. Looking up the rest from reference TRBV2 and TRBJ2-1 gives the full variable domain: EPEVTQTPSHQVTQMGQEVILRCVPISNHLYFYWYRQILGQKVEFLVSFYNNEISEKSEIFDDQFSVERPDGSNFTLKIRSTKLEDSAMYFCASSEARRGNEQFFGPGTRLTVL.

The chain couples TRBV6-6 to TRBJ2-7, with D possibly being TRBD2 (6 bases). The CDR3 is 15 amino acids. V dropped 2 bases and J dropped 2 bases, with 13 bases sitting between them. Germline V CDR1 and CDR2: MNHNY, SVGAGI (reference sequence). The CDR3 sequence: CASSYRAGRTYEQYF. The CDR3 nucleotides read TGTGCCAGCAGTTACAGGGCAGGGAGGACCTACGAGCAGTACTTC.

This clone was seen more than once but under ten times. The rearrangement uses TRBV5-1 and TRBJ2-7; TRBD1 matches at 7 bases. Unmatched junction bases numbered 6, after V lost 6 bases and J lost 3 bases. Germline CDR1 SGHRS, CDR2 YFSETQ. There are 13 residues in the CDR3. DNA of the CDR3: TGCGCCAGCAAGGGTACAGGGGACTACGAGCAGTACTTC. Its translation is CASKGTGDYEQYF.

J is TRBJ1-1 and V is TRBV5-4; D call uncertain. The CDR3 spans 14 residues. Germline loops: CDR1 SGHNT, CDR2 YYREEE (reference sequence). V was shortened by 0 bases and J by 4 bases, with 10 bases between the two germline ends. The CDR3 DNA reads TGTGCCAGCAGCTTGGACAAGTCCAGCACTGAAGCTTTCTTT. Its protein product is CASSLDKSSTEAFF.

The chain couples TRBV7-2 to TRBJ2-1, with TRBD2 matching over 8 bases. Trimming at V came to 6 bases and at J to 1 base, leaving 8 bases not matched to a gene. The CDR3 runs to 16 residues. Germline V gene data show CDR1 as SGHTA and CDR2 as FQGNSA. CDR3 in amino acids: CASRWGASGSYNEQFF. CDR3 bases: TGTGCCAGCAGGTGGGGGGCTAGCGGGTCCTACAATGAGCAGTTCTTC.

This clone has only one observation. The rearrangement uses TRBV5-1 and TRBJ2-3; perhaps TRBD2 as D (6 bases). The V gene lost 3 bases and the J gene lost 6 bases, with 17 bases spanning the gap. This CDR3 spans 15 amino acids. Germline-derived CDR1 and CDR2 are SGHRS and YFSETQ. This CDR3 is CASSSPGTSGDTQYF. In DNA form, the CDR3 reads TGCGCCAGCAGCTCCCCCGGGACTTCGGGGGATACGCAGTATTTT. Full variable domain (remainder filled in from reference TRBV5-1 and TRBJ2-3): KAGVTQTPRYLIKTRGQQVTLSCSPISGHRSVSWYQQTPGQGLQFLFEYFSETQRNKGNFPGRFSGRQFSNSRSEMNVSTLELGDSALYLCASSSPGTSGDTQYFGPGTRLTVL.

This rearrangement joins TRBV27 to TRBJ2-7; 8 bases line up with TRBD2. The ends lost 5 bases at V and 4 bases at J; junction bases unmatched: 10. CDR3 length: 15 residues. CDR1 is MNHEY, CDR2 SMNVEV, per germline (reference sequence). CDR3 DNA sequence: TGTGCCAGCAGTAGGGGACTGGCGGGGGGATACGAGCAGTACTTC. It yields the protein CASSRGLAGGYEQYF.

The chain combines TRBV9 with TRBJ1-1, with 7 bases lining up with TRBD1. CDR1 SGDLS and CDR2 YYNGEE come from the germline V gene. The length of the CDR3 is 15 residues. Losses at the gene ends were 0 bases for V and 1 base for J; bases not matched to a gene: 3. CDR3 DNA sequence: TGTGCCAGCAGCGTAGTGGGGACAGAGAACACTGAAGCTTTCTTT. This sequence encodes CASSVVGTENTEAFF.

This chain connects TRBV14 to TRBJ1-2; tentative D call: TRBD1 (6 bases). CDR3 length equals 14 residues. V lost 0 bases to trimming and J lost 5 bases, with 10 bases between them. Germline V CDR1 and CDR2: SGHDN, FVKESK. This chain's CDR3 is CASSQDIGGYGYTF. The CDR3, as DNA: TGTGCCAGCAGCCAAGATATAGGGGGTTATGGCTACACCTTC.

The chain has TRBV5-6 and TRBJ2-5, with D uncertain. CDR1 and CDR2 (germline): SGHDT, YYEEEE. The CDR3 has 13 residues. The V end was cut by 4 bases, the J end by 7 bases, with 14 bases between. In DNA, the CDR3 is TGTGCCAGCAGCCCGACCCCCTCCGGGACCCAGTACTTC. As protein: CASSPTPSGTQYF.

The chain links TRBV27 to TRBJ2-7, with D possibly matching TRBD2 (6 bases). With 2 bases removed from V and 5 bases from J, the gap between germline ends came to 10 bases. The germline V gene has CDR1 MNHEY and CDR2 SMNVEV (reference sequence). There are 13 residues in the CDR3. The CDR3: CASSLRRGNEQYF. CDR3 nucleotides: TGTGCCAGCAGTTTACGACGGGGGAACGAGCAGTACTTC.

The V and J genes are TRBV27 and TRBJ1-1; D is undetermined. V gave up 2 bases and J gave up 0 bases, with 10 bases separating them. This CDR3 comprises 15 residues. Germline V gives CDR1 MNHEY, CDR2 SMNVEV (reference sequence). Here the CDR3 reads CASSLVAALNTEAFF. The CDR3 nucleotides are TGTGCCAGCAGTTTAGTGGCAGCCCTGAACACTGAAGCTTTCTTT.

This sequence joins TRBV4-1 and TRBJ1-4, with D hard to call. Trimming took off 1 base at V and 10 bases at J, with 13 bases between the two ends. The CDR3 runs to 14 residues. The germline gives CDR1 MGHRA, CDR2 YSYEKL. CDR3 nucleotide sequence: TGCGCCAGCAGCCAAGTTATGGTGGTTGGAAAACTGTTTTTT. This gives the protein CASSQVMVVGKLFF.

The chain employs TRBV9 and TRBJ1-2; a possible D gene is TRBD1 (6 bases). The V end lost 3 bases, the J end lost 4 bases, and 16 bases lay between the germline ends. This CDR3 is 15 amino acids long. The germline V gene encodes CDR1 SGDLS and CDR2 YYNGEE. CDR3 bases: TGTGCCAGCAGCGAGGGGGGGGATGAGGGCTATGGCTACACCTTC. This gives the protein CASSEGGDEGYGYTF.

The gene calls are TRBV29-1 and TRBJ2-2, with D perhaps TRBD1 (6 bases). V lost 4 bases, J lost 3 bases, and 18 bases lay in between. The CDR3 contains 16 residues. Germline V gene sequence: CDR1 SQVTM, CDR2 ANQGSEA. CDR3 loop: CSVVRLGARDTGELFF. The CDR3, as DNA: TGCAGCGTTGTTCGATTGGGGGCTAGAGACACCGGGGAGCTGTTTTTT.

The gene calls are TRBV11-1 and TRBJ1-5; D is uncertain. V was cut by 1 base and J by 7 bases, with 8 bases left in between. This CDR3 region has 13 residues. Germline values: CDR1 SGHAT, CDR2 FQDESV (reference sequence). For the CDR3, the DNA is TGTGCCAGCAGCTTAGGAGGGAGACAGCCCCAGCATTTT. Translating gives CASSLGGRQPQHF.